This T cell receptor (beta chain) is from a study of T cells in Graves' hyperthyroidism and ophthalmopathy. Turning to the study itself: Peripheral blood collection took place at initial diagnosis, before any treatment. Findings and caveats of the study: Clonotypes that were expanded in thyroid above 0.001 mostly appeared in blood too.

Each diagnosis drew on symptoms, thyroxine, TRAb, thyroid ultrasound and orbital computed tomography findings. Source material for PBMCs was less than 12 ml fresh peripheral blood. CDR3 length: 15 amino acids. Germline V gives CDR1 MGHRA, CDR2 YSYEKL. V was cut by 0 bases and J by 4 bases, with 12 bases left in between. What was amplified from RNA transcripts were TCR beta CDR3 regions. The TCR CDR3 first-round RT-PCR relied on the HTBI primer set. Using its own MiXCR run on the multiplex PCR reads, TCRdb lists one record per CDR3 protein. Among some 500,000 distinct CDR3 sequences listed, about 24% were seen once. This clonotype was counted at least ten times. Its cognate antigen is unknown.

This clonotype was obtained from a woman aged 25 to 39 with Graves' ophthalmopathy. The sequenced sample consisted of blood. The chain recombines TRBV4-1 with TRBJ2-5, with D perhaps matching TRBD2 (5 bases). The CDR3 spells CASSQERVAPETQYF. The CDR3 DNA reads TGCGCCAGCAGCCAAGAGAGGGTAGCGCCAGAGACCCAGTACTTC.